A selection of T cell receptor beta chains follows, all from one sample in a study of blood T cell repertoires in COVID-19. Assay used: immunoSEQ multiplex PCR; TCRdb lists only in-frame clones, some missing. This table has a few hundred thousand clones, 80% to 90% appearing once. Sequencing was performed on peripheral blood. Receptor source: a man aged 50 to 59 who had recovered from COVID-19. CDR3s include the opening cysteine and the closing phenylalanine or tryptophan. The D gene is left open where the match is weak. Only some rows state a clone size, as once, few, many or a class for expanded clones.

TRBJ1-6 18 few TRBV27 . TGTGCCAGCAGTATAAGACAGTCCCCAAGCTCCTATAATTCACCCCTCCACTTT CASSIRQSPSSYNSPLHF
TRBJ2-1 13 . TRBV10-1 TRBD2 TGCGCCAGCATGCGAGCGGGAGGAAGTGAGCAGTTCTTC CASMRAGGSEQFF
TRBJ2-1 16 . TRBV15 . TGTGCCACCAGCCCAAGTTCCAGGGGCATATACAATGAGCAGTTCTTC CATSPSSRGIYNEQFF
TRBJ1-2 14 . TRBV19 . TGTGCCAGTATTGAGACAGGCACTAACTATGGCTACACCTTC CASIETGTNYGYTF
TRBJ2-5 13 once TRBV30 TRBD1 TGTGCCTGGAGATCCAGGGGGACGGAGACCCAGTACTTC CAWRSRGTETQYF
TRBJ2-7 14 . TRBV15 . TGTGCCACCAGCGGGGGTGGACAGCTCTACGAGCAGTACTTC CATSGGGQLYEQYF
TRBJ2-1 17 . TRBV9 . TGTGCCAGCAGCGTGACTGTTGGAACCCTCCCTTACAATGAGCAGTTCTTC CASSVTVGTLPYNEQFF
TRBJ1-4 16 once TRBV28 TRBD1 TGTGCCAGCAGGCCTACCCAGGGGGCGACTAATGAAAAACTGTTTTTT CASRPTQGATNEKLFF
TRBJ1-6 15 . TRBV6-5 . TGTGCCAGCAGTTACTCGAGCAGGGCCAATTCACCCCTCCACTTT CASSYSSRANSPLHF
TRBJ1-5 14 . TRBV20-1 . TGCAGTGCTAGTAGGCAGGGTAGGCATCAGCCCCAGCATTTT CSASRQGRHQPQHF
TRBJ2-1 13 once TRBV14 . TGTGCCAGCAGCCCACAGACCTACAATGAGCAGTTCTTC CASSPQTYNEQFF
TRBJ2-7 15 . TRBV5-5 . TGTGCCAGCAGCCCAAGACAGCTATCCTCCTACGAGCAGTACTTC CASSPRQLSSYEQYF
TRBJ2-3 15 . TRBV5-1 TRBD1 TGCGCCAGCAGACCAGACAGGGTTAGCACAGATACGCAGTATTTT CASRPDRVSTDTQYF
TRBJ1-2 16 . TRBV7-9 . TGTGCCAGCAGCCCCCTAGACAGAAGCCCCACACATGGCTACACCTTC CASSPLDRSPTHGYTF
TRBJ1-2 13 . TRBV29-1 TRBD1 TGCAGCGTAGACAGGGGGCTGGGCTATGGCTACACCTTC CSVDRGLGYGYTF
TRBJ2-7 13 . TRBV6-5 . TGTGCCAGCAGAAGACTAGAGTCCTACGAGCAGTACTTC CASRRLESYEQYF
TRBJ2-7 11 . TRBV12-3/TRBV12-4 . TGTGCCAGCAGTCAAACTAGCGAGCAGTACTTC CASSQTSEQYF
TRBJ2-3 13 . TRBV18 . TGTGCCAGCTCACCCCAGGGTTTCGATACGCAGTATTTT CASSPQGFDTQYF
TRBJ2-1 16 . TRBV18 TRBD2 TGTGCCAGCTCAGCCCCGGGACTAGCGGGAGTCAATGAGCAGTTCTTC CASSAPGLAGVNEQFF
TRBJ2-1 15 . TRBV19 TRBD2 TGTGCCAGTAGCACTAGCGGGGCTGTTTACAATGAGCAGTTCTTC CASSTSGAVYNEQFF
TRBJ1-1 16 once TRBV28 TRBD1 TGTGCCAGCACCATAACAGGGGGCGGGGGGAACACTGAAGCTTTCTTT CASTITGGGGNTEAFF
TRBJ1-1 15 . TRBV28 TRBD1 TGTGCCAGCAGTTTACCCGGGACAGGGAACACTGAAGCTTTCTTT CASSLPGTGNTEAFF
TRBJ2-7 13 once TRBV9 . TGTGCCAGCAGCGCAGGAACCGGGAGCGAGCAGTACTTC CASSAGTGSEQYF